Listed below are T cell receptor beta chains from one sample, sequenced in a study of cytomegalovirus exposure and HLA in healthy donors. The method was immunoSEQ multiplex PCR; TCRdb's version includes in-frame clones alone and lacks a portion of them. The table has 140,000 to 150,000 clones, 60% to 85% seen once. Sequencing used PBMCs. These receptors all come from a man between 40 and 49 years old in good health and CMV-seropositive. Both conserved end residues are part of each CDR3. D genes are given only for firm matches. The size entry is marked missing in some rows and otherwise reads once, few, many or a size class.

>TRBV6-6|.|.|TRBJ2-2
CASSPAGELFF
TGTGCCAGCAGTCCAGCCGGGGAGCTGTTTTTT
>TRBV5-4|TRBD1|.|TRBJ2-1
CASSLDRGSFNEQFF
TGTGCCAGCAGCTTGGACAGGGGCTCTTTCAATGAGCAGTTCTTC
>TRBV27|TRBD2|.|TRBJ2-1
CASSPLAIRGRDEQFF
TGTGCCAGCAGCCCACTAGCGATTCGCGGAAGGGACGAGCAGTTCTTC
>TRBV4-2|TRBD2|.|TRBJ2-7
CASSPWASGYYEQYF
TGTGCCAGCAGCCCCTGGGCTAGCGGATACTACGAGCAGTACTTC
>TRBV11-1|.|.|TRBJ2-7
CASRRGTGPEQYF
TGTGCCAGCAGAAGGGGAACAGGGCCCGAGCAGTACTTC
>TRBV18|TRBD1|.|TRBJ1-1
CASRQGALNTEAFF
TGTGCCAGCCGACAGGGGGCCCTAAACACTGAAGCTTTCTTT
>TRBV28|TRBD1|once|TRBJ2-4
CASSPQGAKNIQYF
TGTGCCAGCAGCCCACAGGGGGCCAAAAACATTCAGTACTTC
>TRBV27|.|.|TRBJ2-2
CASTPFPTGELFF
TGTGCCAGCACCCCCTTCCCGACCGGGGAGCTGTTTTTT
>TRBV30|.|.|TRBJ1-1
CACQKRGNTEASF
TGTGCCTGCCAAAAAAGGGGGAACACTGAAGCTTCCTTT
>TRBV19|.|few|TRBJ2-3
CASSGITRDTQYF
TGTGCCAGCTCAGGGATCACTCGGGATACGCAGTATTTT
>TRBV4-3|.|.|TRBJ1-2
CASSQDRGSYGYTF
TGCGCCAGCAGCCAAGATAGAGGTTCCTACGGCTACACCTTC
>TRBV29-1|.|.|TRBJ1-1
CSVVSGQNTEAFF
TGCAGCGTTGTCTCGGGACAGAACACTGAAGCTTTCTTT
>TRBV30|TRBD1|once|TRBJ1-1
CAWSARGPNTEAFF
TGTGCCTGGAGTGCCAGGGGGCCAAACACTGAAGCTTTCTTT
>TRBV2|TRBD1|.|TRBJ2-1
CARNTGGKQFF
TGTGCCAGAAACACAGGGGGTAAGCAGTTCTTC
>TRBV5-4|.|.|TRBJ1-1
CASSLTEVNTEAFF
TGTGCCAGCAGCTTGACAGAAGTGAACACTGAAGCTTTCTTT
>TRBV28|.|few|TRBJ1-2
CASSTDYGYTF
TGTGCCAGCAGTACGGACTATGGCTACACCTTC
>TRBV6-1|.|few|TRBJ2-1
CASSLNYNEQFF
TGTGCCAGCAGCCTTAATTACAATGAGCAGTTCTTC
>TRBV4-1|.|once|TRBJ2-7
CASSQAGELSYEQYF
TGCGCCAGCAGCCAAGCGGGGGAACTCTCCTACGAGCAGTACTTC
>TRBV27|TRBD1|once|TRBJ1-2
CASSLRGQVDFGYTF
TGTGCCAGCAGTTTGCGGGGACAGGTCGACTTTGGCTACACCTTC
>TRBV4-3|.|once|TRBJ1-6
CASSQDGRALDLGPLHF
TGCGCCAGCAGCCAAGATGGCAGGGCCTTAGATCTGGGACCCCTCCACTTT
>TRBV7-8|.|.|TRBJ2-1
CASSLARGARVYEQFF
TGTGCCAGCAGCTTAGCGCGCGGGGCCAGGGTCTATGAGCAGTTCTTC
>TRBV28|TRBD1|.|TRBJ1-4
CASSLSGQGNEKLFF
TGTGCCAGCAGTTTATCGGGACAGGGTAATGAAAAACTGTTTTTT
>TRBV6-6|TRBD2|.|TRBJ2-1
CASAGLAGDEQFF
TGTGCCAGCGCGGGACTAGCGGGAGATGAGCAGTTCTTC
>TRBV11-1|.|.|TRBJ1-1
CASSDQGNTEAFF
TGTGCCAGCAGCGATCAGGGGAACACTGAAGCTTTCTTT
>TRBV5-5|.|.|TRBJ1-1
CASSRQVGNTEAFF
TGTGCCAGCAGCCGACAGGTGGGAAACACTGAAGCTTTCTTT
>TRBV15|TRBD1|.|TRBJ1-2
CATSRGDRELYGYTF
TGTGCCACCAGCAGGGGTGACAGGGAACTCTATGGCTACACCTTC
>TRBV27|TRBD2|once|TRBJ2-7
CASSDRTSGRKYEQYF
TGTGCCAGCAGCGACCGGACTAGCGGGCGAAAATACGAGCAGTACTTC
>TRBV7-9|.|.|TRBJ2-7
CASSSLGGYEQYF
TGTGCCAGCAGCTCCCTGGGGGGATACGAGCAGTACTTC
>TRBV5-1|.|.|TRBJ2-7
CASQGQGTYEQYF
TGCGCCAGCCAAGGTCAGGGAACCTACGAGCAGTACTTC
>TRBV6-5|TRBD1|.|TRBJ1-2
CASSRWDSNYGYTF
TGTGCCAGCAGTCGCTGGGACAGTAACTATGGCTACACCTTC
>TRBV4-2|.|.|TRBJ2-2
CASSQGLETSSTGELFF
TGTGCCAGCAGCCAAGGATTGGAGACTAGTTCCACCGGGGAGCTGTTTTTT
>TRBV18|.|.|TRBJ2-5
CASSPQRQETQYF
TGTGCCAGCTCCCCTCAGCGGCAAGAGACCCAGTACTTC
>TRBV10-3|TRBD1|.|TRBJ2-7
CAIRMTQGEGYEQYF
TGTGCCATCAGGATGACACAGGGGGAAGGCTACGAGCAGTACTTC
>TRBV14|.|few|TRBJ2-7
CASSQARGGGEQYF
TGTGCCAGCAGCCAAGCGAGGGGGGGCGGCGAGCAGTACTTC
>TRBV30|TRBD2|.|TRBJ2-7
CAWGLAREQYF
TGTGCCTGGGGACTAGCACGGGAGCAGTACTTC
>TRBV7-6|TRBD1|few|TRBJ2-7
CASSLSTGQAYEQYF
TGTGCCAGCAGCTTATCCACAGGACAGGCCTACGAGCAGTACTTC
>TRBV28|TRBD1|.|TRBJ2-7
CACQIPGQTYEQYF
TGTGCCTGTCAAATTCCGGGACAGACCTACGAGCAGTACTTC
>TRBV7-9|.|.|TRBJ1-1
CASSLTGVTEAFF
TGTGCCAGCAGCTTAACGGGGGTCACTGAAGCTTTCTTT
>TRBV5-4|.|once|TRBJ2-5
CAKGEGGETQYF
TGTGCCAAGGGGGAGGGTGGAGAGACCCAGTACTTC
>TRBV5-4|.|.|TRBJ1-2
CASSLVGGGGYTF
TGTGCCAGCAGCCTGGTGGGGGGAGGGGGCTACACCTTC
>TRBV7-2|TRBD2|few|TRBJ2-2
CASSSEGLAATGELFF
TGTGCCAGCAGCTCGGAGGGGCTAGCGGCCACCGGGGAGCTGTTTTTT
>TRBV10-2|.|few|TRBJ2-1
CASSEREPYNEQFF
TGCGCCAGCAGTGAGCGGGAGCCATACAATGAGCAGTTCTTC
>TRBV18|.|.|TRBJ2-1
CASSPGGNEQFF
TGTGCCAGCTCACCTGGAGGGAATGAGCAGTTCTTC
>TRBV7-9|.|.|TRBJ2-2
CASSDPTRIAGELFF
TGTGCCAGCAGCGACCCAACTAGAATCGCCGGGGAGCTGTTTTTT
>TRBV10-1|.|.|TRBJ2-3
CATRTQSGTDTQYF
TGCGCCACCCGCACCCAGTCTGGCACAGATACGCAGTATTTT
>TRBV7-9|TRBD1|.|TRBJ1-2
CASSLAGTGGPGYTF
TGTGCCAGCAGCTTAGCGGGGACAGGGGGCCCCGGCTACACCTTC
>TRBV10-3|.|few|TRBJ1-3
CATTGGPPKYSGNTIYF
TGTGCCACCACGGGGGGTCCCCCAAAATACTCTGGAAACACCATATATTTT
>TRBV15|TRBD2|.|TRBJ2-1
CATSRADSGAGSYNEQFF
TGTGCCACCAGCAGAGCAGATAGCGGGGCAGGTTCCTACAATGAGCAGTTCTTC
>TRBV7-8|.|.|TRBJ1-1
CASSLLFGNRPDMNTEAFF
TGTGCCAGCAGCTTACTTTTCGGTAACCGACCGGACATGAACACTGAAGCTTTCTTT
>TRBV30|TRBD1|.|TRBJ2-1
CAWKGLGTGANEQFF
TGTGCCTGGAAGGGGTTGGGCACAGGGGCAAATGAGCAGTTCTTC
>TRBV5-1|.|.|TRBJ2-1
CASSLAAANEQFF
TGCGCCAGCAGCTTGGCCGCGGCCAATGAGCAGTTCTTC